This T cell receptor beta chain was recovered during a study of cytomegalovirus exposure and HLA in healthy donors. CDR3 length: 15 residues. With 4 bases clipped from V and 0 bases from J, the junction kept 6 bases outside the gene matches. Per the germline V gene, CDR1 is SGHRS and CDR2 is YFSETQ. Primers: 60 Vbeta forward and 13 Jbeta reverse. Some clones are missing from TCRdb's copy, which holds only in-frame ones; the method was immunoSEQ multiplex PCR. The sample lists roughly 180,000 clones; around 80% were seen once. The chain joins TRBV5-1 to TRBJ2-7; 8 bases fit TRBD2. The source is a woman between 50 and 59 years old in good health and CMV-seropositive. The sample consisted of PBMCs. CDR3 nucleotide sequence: TGCGCCAGCAGCGCCGGGGGGGGCGACTCCTACGAGCAGTACTTC. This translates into CASSAGGGDSYEQYF.